This TCR beta chain originates from a study of beta chain features in type 1 diabetes. Across the whole study: What patients shared with healthy donors was a similar profile of age, gender and cell yields.

Remarks on this clone: Its antigen is not known.

The CDR3 has 16 residues. The V gene end was trimmed by 2 bases and the J gene end by 3 bases; junction bases not matched to a gene: 7. Germline V gene lookup returns CDR1 SEHNR and CDR2 FQNEAQ (reference sequence). Sequencing targeted expressed TCRB transcripts, as all isolated RNA had been reverse transcribed. TCRdb's table, derived via immunoSEQ multiplex PCR, lists solely in-frame clones and lacks some. The table records about 900,000 clones, roughly a sixth of them present only once. Isolation of CD4+ naive, central memory, regulatory and stem cell-like memory cells was achieved by sorting via CD45RO/CCR7/CD25/CD127/CD95/CD27. Study outcomes and limitations: Although PCR might favor shorter templates, it would do so equally in patients and controls. Patients with type 1 diabetes showed fewer VDJ junction insertions and more deletions.

The J gene is TRBJ2-3, the V gene TRBV7-9; TRBD2 matches at 8 bases. The sequenced sample consisted of naive CD4+ T cells from blood. This sequence was found in a woman between 18 and 29 years old in good health. The CDR3 loop reads CASSLISGSGTDTQYF. Here the CDR3 DNA reads TGTGCCAGCAGCTTAATAAGCGGGAGTGGTACAGATACGCAGTATTTT.